This T cell receptor (beta chain) appears in the sequencing data of a study of vaccination and CD4 T cells after COVID-19 (dated by TCRdb to 2021 to 2024). About the full investigation: Convalescent patients had a positive SARS-CoV-2 result on nasal swab PCR, and of these patients, several had mild disease and one had severe disease. The cultures were stimulated with overlapping spike peptide pools from SARS-CoV-2 and from the common cold coronaviruses HCoV-NL63, HCoV-OC43 and HCoV-229E. The spike-specific CD4+ TCR repertoire was compared before and after mRNA vaccination in approximately 9 COVID-19 convalescent patients and a handful of infection-naive healthy vaccine recipients. Post-COVID blood samples from convalescent patients were collected a median of around 100 days after diagnosis, with a range of roughly 30 to 170 days. A few convalescent patients were sampled both early after vaccination (day 14) and late after vaccination (days 161 to 241). Post-vaccine blood samples were collected a median of approximately eleven weeks after the second vaccine dose, ranging from about 13 to 250 days. Two doses of either the Pfizer-BioNTech BNT162b2 vaccine (n=8) or the Moderna mRNA-1273 vaccine (n=2) were administered to participants. As controls, cultures received a CEFX viral epitope pool (the positive control), an HIV-1 Nef peptide pool (the negative control), or no peptide at all. In the convalescent cohort there were six males and four females, among whom were two Hispanic individuals, seven Caucasians, two Asians and one multiracial person.

The intended sense of this specimen's time point label: late sampling 161 to 241 days after vaccination in a few convalescent patients. Interpreted using the paper, the treatment or condition label stands for: approximately nine-day PBMC culture with coronavirus spike peptide pools or control peptides (ViraFEST assay). The ViraFEST assay was used in the study, in which antigen-specific T cells were expanded with peptide pools and expanded clonotypes were subsequently identified by TCR sequencing. The convalescent patients' positive SARS-CoV-2 PCR tests were from March to December 2020, which was before the Alpha, Beta and Delta variants emerged in the United States. Each well held 2 million or so PBMCs cultured in IMDM containing roughly 5.4% human AB serum and approximately 10 IU/ml IL-2, with about 9.1 ug/ml peptide pools added. On days 3 and 7, half of the culture medium was replaced with fresh IL-2-containing medium. After nine to eleven days of culture, CD4+ T cells were isolated by negative selection with the EasySep CD4+ T cell isolation kit. Ficoll-Paque Plus gradient centrifugation was used to isolate PBMCs from whole blood, and the isolated PBMCs were then either used fresh or cryopreserved at -140C. Each culture condition was generally run in triplicate wells.

Library preparation was by PCR. At the Johns Hopkins FTIC core, DNA from the cultured CD4+ T cells underwent TCR sequencing with the Oncomine TCR Beta short-read assay. Genomic DNA was extracted from the cultured CD4+ T cells with the QIAamp micro DNA kit. The Oncomine TCR Beta libraries from cultured CD4+ T cells were pooled using unique dual indexes and then sequenced on an Illumina iSeq 100. In the authors' own workflow: Non-productive sequences were removed, and CDR3s that did not start with C, did not end with F or W, or were shorter than 7 amino acids were discarded. The MANAFEST web application identified antigen-specific clonotypes by comparing peptide-stimulated wells against reference wells and other culture wells. To be called positive, a clone needed an FDR below 0.05, an odds ratio above 5, and a productive frequency above 0.1% in at least two of three replicate wells. Clonotypes that were significantly expanded in both SARS-CoV-2 spike wells and at least one common cold coronavirus spike condition were defined as cross-reactive. CDR3 homology was assessed with Levenshtein distances (stringdist) and unrooted phylogenetic trees (ape) in R version 3.6.1. The public reads were reprocessed in TCRdb via fastp at Q25 and MiXCR, keeping in-frame beta chains. Identical CDR3 proteins give one entry, which carries the most common genes and DNA. It is TCRdb's table, rather than the study itself, that gives the V and J calls and clone size. This sample lists more than 15,000 distinct CDR3 sequences; around 50% were detected once. Jointly, the top ten make up roughly a sixth of the sample.

Beyond this particular receptor, the publication reports: In convalescent patients, nearly all vaccine-specific clones (304 of 307) were found to be mono-reactive for SARS-CoV-2 spike rather than cross-reactive with common cold coronaviruses. Relatively few convalescent patients were included in the study, and early timepoints after natural infection were not analyzed. The median count of SARS-CoV-2-reactive clonotypes went up from about 23 after infection to around 38 after vaccination, although the change was not significant. Among the post-vaccine SARS-CoV-2-reactive clones in convalescent patients, a median 86.3% showed up only after vaccination, which suggests vaccine-specific priming.

The CDR3, cysteine through phenylalanine, is 16 amino acids long. Only CDR3 DNA is held: 48 bases, read in frame from base 1. The trim is 2 bases for V and 0 bases for J, with a gap of 11 bases between the germline ends. CDR1 SGHTA and CDR2 FQGTGA are derived from the germline V gene. This clonotype showed up just a few times. What antigen it recognizes has not been identified. Base qualities are not provided; no much larger clone lies one nucleotide away. The chain is assembled from TRBV7-3 and TRBJ2-1, with the D segment identity uncertain. Sample: CD4+ T cells from blood, cultured in vitro, taken about 7 months after SARS-CoV-2 vaccination. This TCR was recovered from a human donor who had recovered from COVID-19. Read as DNA, the sequence is TGTGCCAGCAGCTTACACGGGTTTAGCTCCTACAATGAGCAGTTCTTC. Its coded protein is CASSLHGFSSYNEQFF.